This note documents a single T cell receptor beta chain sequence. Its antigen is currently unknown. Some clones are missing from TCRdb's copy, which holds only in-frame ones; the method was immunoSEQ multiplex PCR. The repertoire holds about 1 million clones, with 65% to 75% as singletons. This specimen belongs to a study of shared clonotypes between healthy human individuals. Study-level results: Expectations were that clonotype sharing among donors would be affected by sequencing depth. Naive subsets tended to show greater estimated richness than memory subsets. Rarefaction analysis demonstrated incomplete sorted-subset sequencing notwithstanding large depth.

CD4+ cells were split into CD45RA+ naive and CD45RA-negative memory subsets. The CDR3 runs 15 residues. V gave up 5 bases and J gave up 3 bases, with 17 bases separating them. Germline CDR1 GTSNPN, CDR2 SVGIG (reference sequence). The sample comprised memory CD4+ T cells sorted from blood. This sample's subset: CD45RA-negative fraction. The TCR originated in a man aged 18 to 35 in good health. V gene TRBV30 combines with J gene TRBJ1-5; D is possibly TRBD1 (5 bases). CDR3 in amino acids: CAWARGEAPNQPQHF. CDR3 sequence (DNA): TGTGCCTGGGCGCGGGGGGAGGCCCCCAATCAGCCCCAGCATTTT.